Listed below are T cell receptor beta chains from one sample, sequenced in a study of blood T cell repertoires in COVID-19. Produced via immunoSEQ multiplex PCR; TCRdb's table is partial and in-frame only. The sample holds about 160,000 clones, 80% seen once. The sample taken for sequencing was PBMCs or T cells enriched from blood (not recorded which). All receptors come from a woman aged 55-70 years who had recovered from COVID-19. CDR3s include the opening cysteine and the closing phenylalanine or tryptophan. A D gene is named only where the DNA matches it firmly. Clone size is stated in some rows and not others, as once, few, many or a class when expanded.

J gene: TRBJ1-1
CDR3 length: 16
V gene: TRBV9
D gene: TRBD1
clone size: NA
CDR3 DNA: TGTGCCAGCAGCGTAGCCCGACAGGGCCGGTACACTGAAGCTTTCTTT
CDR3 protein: CASSVARQGRYTEAFF

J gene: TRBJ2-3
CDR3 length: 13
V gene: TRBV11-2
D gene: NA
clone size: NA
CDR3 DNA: TGTGCCAGCAGCTTAGATAGAGTTGATACGCAGTATTTT
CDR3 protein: CASSLDRVDTQYF

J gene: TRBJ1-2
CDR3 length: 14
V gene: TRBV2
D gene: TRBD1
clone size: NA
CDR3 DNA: TGTGCCAGTCACAGGGGAACCTCTAACTATGGCTACACCTTC
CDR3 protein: CASHRGTSNYGYTF

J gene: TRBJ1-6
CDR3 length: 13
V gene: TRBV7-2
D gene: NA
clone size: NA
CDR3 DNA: TGTGCCAGCAGCTTAGACACGGGTTCACCCCTCCACTTT
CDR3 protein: CASSLDTGSPLHF

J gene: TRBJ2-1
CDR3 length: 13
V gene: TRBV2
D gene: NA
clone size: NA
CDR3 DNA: TGTGCCAGCAGTTCAAATCAGGGCTATGAGCAGTTCTTC
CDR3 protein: CASSSNQGYEQFF

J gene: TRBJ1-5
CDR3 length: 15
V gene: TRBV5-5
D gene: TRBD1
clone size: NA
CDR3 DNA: TGTGCCAGCAGCTTGAGGCAGGGGGCGCCCGGGCCCCAGCATTTT
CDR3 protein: CASSLRQGAPGPQHF

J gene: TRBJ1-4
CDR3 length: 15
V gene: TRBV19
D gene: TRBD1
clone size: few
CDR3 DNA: TGTGCCAGTAGTCTAAGGACAGGGGGGAATGAAAAACTGTTTTTT
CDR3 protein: CASSLRTGGNEKLFF

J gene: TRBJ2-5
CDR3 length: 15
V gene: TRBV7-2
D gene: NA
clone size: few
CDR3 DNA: TGTGCCAGCAGGGGGCAGGGGCTAGCCCCCGAGACCCAGTACTTC
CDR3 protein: CASRGQGLAPETQYF

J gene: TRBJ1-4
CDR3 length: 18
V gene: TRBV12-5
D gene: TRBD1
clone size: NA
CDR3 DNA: TGTGCTAGTGGTTTGGTACGCACGGGACAGGGTAGTGAAGAAAAACTGTTTTTT
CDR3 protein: CASGLVRTGQGSEEKLFF

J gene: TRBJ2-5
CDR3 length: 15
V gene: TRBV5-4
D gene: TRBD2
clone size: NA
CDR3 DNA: TGTGCCAGCAGCTTGGCGGGTAGCGGGCCCTCGTCCCAGTACTTC
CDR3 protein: CASSLAGSGPSSQYF

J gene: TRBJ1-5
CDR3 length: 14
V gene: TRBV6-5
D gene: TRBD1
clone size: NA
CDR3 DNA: TGTGCCAGCAGGCGTAGGACAGGGGGACAGCCCCAGCATTTT
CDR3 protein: CASRRRTGGQPQHF

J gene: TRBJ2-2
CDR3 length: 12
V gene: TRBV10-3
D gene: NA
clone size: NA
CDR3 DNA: TGTGCCATCAGACTTAACACCGGGGAGCTGTTTTTT
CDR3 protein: CAIRLNTGELFF

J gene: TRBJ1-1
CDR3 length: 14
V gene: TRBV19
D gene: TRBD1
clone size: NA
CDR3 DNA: TGTGCCAGCTCCGAGGACAGGGATCACACTGAAGCTTTCTTT
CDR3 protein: CASSEDRDHTEAFF

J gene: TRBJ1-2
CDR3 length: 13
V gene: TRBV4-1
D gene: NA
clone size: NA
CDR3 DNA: TGCGCCAGCAGCCAAGGAACAGGGTATGGCTACACCTTC
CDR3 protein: CASSQGTGYGYTF

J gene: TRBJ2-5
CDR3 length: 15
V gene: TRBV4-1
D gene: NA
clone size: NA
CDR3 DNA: TGCGCCAGCAGCGCTTATCCTCGCGGGGAAGAGACCCAGTACTTC
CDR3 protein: CASSAYPRGEETQYF

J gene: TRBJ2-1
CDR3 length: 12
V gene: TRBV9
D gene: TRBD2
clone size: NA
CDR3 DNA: TGTGCCAGCAGCGTAGGTGGGGGGGTAGTGTTCTTC
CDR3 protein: CASSVGGGVVFF

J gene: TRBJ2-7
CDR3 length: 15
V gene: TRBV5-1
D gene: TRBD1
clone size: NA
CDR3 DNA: TGCGCCAGCAGCTTGGCGCCCGGACAGGGTTACGAGCAGTACTTC
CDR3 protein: CASSLAPGQGYEQYF

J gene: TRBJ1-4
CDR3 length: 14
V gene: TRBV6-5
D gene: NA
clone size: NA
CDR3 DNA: TGTGCCAGCAGTTACGGACAGCCGAATGAAAAACTGTTTTTT
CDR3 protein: CASSYGQPNEKLFF

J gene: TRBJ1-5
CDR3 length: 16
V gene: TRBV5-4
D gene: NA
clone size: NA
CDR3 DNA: TGTGCCAGCAGCTTGGCCGGACAAGCCCCCAATCAGCCCCAGCATTTT
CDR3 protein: CASSLAGQAPNQPQHF

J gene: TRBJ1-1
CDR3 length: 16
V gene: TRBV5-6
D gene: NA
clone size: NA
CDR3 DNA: TGTGCCAGCAGCTTGTCGGCGACAGCCATGAACACTGAAGCTTTCTTT
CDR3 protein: CASSLSATAMNTEAFF

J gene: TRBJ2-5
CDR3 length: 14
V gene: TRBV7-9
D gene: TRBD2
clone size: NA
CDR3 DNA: TGTGCCAGCAGTTTTTCCGGGGGGGAAGAGACCCAGTACTTC
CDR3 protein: CASSFSGGEETQYF

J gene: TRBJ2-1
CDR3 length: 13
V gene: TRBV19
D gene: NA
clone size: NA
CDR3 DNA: TGTGCCAGTAGCCCGACTACGTACAATGAGCAGTTCTTC
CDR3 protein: CASSPTTYNEQFF

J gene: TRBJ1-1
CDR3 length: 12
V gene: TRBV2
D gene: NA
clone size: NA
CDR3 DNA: TGTGCCATTCACCGGGACAAGGGTGAAGCTTTCTTT
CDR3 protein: CAIHRDKGEAFF

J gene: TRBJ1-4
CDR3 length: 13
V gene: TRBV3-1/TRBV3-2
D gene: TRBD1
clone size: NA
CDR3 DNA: TGTGCCAGCAGTAATCAGGGGGGACAAAAACTGTTTTTT
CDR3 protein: CASSNQGGQKLFF

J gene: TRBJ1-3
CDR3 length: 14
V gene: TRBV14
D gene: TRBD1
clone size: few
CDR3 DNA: TGTGCCAGCAGCCAGACAGGGTCTGGAAACACCATATATTTT
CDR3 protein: CASSQTGSGNTIYF

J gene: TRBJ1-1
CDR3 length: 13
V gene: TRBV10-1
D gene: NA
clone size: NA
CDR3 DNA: TGCGCCAGCAACTCAAACAGGGACCGTGAAGCTTTCTTT
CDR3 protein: CASNSNRDREAFF

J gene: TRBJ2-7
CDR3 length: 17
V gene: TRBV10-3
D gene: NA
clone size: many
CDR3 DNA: TGTGCCATCAGTGACCCCAACGCACCTCGCGGAGACTACGAGCAGTACTTC
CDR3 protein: CAISDPNAPRGDYEQYF

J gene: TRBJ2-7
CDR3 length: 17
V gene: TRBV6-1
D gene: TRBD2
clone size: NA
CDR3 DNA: TGTGCCAGCAGTGGACTATATTTAGCGGGGGGTTCCTACGAGCAGTACTTC
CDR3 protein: CASSGLYLAGGSYEQYF

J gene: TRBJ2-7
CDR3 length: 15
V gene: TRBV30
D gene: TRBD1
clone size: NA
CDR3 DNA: TGTGCCTGGAGCCCCCGGGACAGGGCCTCCTACGAGCAGTACTTC
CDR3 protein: CAWSPRDRASYEQYF

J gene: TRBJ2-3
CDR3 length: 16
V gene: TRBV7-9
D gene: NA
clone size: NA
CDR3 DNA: TGTGCCAGCAGCTCTATACTTTTGGACCCGGGGGATACGCAGTATTTT
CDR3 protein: CASSSILLDPGDTQYF

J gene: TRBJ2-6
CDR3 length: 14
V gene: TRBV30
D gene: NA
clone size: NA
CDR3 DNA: TGTGCCTGGAGTGGGGGGGCTGGGGCCAACGTCCTGACTTTC
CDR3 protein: CAWSGGAGANVLTF

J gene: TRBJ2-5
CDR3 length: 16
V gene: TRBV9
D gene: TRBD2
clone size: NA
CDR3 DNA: TGTGCCAGCAGCGTAGACCTAGCGGGGCTCCTCGGGACCCAGTACTTC
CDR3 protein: CASSVDLAGLLGTQYF

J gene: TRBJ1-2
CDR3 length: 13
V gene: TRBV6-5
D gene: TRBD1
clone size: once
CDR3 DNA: TGTGCCGGCGCCCAGGGGGCAGCCTATGGCTACACCTTC
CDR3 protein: CAGAQGAAYGYTF

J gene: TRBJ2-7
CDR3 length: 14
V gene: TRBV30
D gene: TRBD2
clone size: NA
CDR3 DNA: TGTGCCTACGGGACTAGCGGGGGGACCTACGAGCAGTACTTC
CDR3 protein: CAYGTSGGTYEQYF

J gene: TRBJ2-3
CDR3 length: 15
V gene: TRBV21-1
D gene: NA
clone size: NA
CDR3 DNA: TGTGCCAGCAGCAACCCAAGACTAGCGGCAGATACGCAGTATTTT
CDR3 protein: CASSNPRLAADTQYF

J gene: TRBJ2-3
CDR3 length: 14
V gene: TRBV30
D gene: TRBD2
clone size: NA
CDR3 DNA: TGTGCTTCCGCCCTAGCGGGGGTCACAGATACGCAGTATTTT
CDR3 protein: CASALAGVTDTQYF

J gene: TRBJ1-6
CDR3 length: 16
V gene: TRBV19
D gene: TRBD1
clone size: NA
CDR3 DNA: TGTGCCAGTAGTTTTATTGGGACAGACGACAATTCACCCCTCCACTTT
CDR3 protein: CASSFIGTDDNSPLHF

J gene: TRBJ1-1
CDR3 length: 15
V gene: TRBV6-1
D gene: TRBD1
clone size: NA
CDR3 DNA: TGTGCCAGCAGAGAAGGGACAGGGGGTTTCACTGAAGCTTTCTTT
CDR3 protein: CASREGTGGFTEAFF

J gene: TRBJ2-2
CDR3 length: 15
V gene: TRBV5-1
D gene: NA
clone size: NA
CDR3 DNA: TGCGCCAGCAGCTGGGGGACTGGAAACACCGGGGAGCTGTTTTTT
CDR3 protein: CASSWGTGNTGELFF

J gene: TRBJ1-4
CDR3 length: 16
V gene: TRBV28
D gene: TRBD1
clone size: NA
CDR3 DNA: TGTGCCAGCAGGCACAGGGGGCTGAGGACTAATGAAAAACTGTTTTTT
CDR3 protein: CASRHRGLRTNEKLFF

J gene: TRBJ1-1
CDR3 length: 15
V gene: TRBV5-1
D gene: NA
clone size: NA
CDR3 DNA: TGCGCCAGCAGCTTGGGGTACGGACAGAACACTGAAGCTTTCTTT
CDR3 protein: CASSLGYGQNTEAFF

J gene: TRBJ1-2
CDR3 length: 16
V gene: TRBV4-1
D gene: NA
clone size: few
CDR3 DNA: TGCGCCAGCAGCCAGGTGTTGGGGGCCACTAACTATGGCTACACCTTC
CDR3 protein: CASSQVLGATNYGYTF

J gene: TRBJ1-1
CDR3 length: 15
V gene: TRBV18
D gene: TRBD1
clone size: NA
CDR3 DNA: TGTGCCAGCTCACGGGGACAGGGGACAAACACTGAAGCTTTCTTT
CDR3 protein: CASSRGQGTNTEAFF

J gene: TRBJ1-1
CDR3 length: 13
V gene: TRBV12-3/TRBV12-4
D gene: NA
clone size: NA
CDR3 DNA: TGTGCCAGCAGTGACAACCTGAACACTGAAGCTTTCTTT
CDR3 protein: CASSDNLNTEAFF

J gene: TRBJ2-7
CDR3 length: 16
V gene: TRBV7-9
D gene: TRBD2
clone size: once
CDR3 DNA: TGTGCCAGCAGCCCCCGAGGACTAGCGGGGGGGCACGAGCAGTACTTC
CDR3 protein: CASSPRGLAGGHEQYF

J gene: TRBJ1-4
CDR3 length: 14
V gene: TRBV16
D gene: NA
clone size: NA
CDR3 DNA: TGTGCCAGCAGCCGGGATAAGGGCGGGGAAAAACTGTTTTTT
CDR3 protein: CASSRDKGGEKLFF

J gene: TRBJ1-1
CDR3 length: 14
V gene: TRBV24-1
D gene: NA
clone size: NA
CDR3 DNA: TGTGCCACCAGTGATTCCGACAGAAACACTGAAGCTTTCTTT
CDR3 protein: CATSDSDRNTEAFF

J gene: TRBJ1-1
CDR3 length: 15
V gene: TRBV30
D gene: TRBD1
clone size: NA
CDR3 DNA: TGTGCCTGGAGTGTACGCCACAGGGGAGAGACTGAAGCTTTCTTT
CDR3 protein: CAWSVRHRGETEAFF

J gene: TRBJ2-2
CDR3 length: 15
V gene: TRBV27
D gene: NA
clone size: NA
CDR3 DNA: TGTGCCAGCCGAGGGACACGGGGTATTTACGGGGAGCTGTTTTTT
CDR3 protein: CASRGTRGIYGELFF

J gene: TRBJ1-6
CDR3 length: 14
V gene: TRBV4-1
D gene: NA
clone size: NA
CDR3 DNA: TGCGCCAGCAGCCAAGACCCGGGTAATTCACCCCTCCACTTT
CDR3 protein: CASSQDPGNSPLHF